The entry that follows covers one T cell receptor (beta chain) sequence. The time point is: cycle 4 day 1 (C4D1), after 6 weeks of nivolumab. Relapse after autologous stem cell transplantation occurred in every patient, and brentuximab vedotin exposure varied. Under best response, outcomes were complete response, partial response or progressive disease. Germline CDR1 is MNHEY and CDR2 is SVGAGI. There are 13 residues in the CDR3. With 8 bases removed from V and 10 bases from J, the gap between germline ends came to 17 bases. TCRdb keeps only in-frame clones here, not all; method: immunoSEQ multiplex PCR. The sample holds roughly 28,000 clones, over 75% seen once. These data come from a study of PD-1 blockade in classical Hodgkin lymphoma.

This receptor was taken from a human donor with classical Hodgkin lymphoma. The chain uses TRBV6-5 and TRBJ1-4; no clear D gene. This material consisted of peripheral blood mononuclear cells (PBMCs), taken before the fourth cycle of nivolumab. The CDR3 reads CASSTTGPRKLFF. CDR3 nucleotides: TGTGCCAGCTCTACCACCGGGCCCAGAAAACTGTTTTTT.